Sequencing of this T cell receptor beta chain was carried out in a study of T cells in Graves' hyperthyroidism and ophthalmopathy. Per germline, CDR1 MNHNS and CDR2 SASEGT. V lost 1 base and J 7 bases, leaving 10 bases between the germline ends. The CDR3 extends over 13 amino acids. From RNA transcripts, TCR beta CDR3 regions were amplified. The study used the HTBI primer set for a first-round RT-PCR of the TCR CDR3. TCRdb analysed the multiplex PCR reads with MiXCR anew, one entry per CDR3 protein. Of 550,000 to 800,000 distinct CDR3 sequences listed, around 15% were seen once; the top ten hold approximately 8.4%. Stable Graves' hyperthyroidism denoted no ophthalmopathy progression over 18 months. It was approximately 9.7 ml of fresh peripheral blood that supplied the PBMCs.

This chain links TRBV6-1 with TRBJ1-2; D is unresolved. The sample comprised blood. The TCR sequence derives from a man between 18 and 35 years old with Graves' hyperthyroidism. CDR3 residues: CASSEGKVIGYTF. The CDR3 DNA reads as TGTGCCAGCAGTGAAGGGAAAGTAATTGGCTACACCTTC.